This T cell receptor beta chain was identified during a study of blood T cell repertoires in COVID-19. Study overall: Specimens from acute and convalescent COVID-19 originated in the United States, Italy and Spain.

Only in-frame clones appear in the TCRdb table, and some are missing; sequencing was by immunoSEQ multiplex PCR. Counted here are 75,000 to 80,000 clones, roughly 80% occurring once; the ten biggest clones make up roughly 18%. The CDR3 runs 15 residues. Germline V gives CDR1 SGHTS, CDR2 YDEGEE. Trimming shortened V by 2 bases and J by 0 bases, and 11 bases separated the two germline ends. This chain joins TRBV5-8 and TRBJ1-1, with D unclear. This TCR derives from a woman in her sixties or seventies with acute or convalescent COVID-19. Sequencing used peripheral blood. Written as DNA, the CDR3 is TGTGCCAGCAGCTTCGTGTACGGGATGAACACTGAAGCTTTCTTT. Its protein is CASSFVYGMNTEAFF.